The source of this T cell receptor (beta chain) is a study of shared clonotypes between healthy human individuals. Study-level results: Relative to their counterparts shared across all four donors, non-shared clonotypes exhibited diminished generation probabilities.

Looked up from germline, CDR1 is MDHEN and CDR2 is SYDVKM. The CDR3 contains 13 residues. V dropped 2 bases and J dropped 1 base, with 5 bases sitting between them. Concerning this clone itself: The target antigen is unknown.

Libraries were prepared by immunoSEQ multiplex PCR; TCRdb keeps only in-frame clonotypes and omits some of them. The sample gives 550,000 to 850,000 clones, about 74% of which show up once; less than 2% is in the top ten. The source is a woman aged 30 to 39 in good health. The sample comprised memory CD4+ T cells sorted from blood. Specified subset: CD45RA-negative fraction. The rearrangement links TRBV28 to TRBJ2-5; D is undetermined. The CDR3 loop is CASSLAIQETQYF. In DNA form, the CDR3 reads TGTGCCAGCAGTTTAGCAATCCAAGAGACCCAGTACTTC.